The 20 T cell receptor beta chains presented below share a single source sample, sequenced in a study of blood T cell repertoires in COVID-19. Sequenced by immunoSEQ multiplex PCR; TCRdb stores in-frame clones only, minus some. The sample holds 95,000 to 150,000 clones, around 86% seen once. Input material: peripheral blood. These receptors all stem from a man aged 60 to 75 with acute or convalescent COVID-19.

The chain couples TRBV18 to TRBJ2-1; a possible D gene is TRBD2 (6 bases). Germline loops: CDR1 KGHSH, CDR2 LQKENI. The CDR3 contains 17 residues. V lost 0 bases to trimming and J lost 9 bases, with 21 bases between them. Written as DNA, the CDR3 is TGTGCCAGCTCACCACCTTCTTTCCAGCGGGTACATGTTGAGCAGTTCTTC. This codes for CASSPPSFQRVHVEQFF.

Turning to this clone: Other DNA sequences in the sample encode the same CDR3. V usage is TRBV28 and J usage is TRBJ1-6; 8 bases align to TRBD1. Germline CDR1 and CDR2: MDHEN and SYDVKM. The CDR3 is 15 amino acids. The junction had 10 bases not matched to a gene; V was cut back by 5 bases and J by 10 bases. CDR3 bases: TGTGCCAGCAGTCTTCCTGACAGGGGATACTCACCCCTCCACTTT. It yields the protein CASSLPDRGYSPLHF.

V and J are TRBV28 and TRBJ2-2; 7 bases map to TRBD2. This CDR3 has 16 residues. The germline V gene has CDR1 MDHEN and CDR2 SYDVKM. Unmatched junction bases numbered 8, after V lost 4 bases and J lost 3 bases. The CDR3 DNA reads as TGTGCCAGCAGTTGGGAGGGCGGGAGATACACCGGGGAGCTGTTTTTT. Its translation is CASSWEGGRYTGELFF.

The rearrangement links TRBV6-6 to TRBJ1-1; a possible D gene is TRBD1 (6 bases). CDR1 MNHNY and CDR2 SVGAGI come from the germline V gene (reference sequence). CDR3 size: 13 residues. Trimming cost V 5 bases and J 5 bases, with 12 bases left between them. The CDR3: CASSDTGKTEAFF. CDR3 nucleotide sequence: TGTGCCAGCAGTGACACAGGGAAGACTGAAGCTTTCTTT.

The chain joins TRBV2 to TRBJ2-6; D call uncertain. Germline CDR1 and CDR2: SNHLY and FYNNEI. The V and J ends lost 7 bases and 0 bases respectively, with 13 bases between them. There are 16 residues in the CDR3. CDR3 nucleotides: TGTGCCAGCACGTGGTCAGGCCGCTCTGGGGCCAACGTCCTGACTTTC. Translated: CASTWSGRSGANVLTF.

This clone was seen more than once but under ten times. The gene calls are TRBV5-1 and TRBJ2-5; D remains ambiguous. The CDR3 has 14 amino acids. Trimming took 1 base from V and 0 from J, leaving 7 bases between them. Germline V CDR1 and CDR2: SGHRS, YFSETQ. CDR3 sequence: CASSLTANQETQYF. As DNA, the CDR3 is TGCGCCAGCAGCTTGACTGCAAACCAAGAGACCCAGTACTTC.

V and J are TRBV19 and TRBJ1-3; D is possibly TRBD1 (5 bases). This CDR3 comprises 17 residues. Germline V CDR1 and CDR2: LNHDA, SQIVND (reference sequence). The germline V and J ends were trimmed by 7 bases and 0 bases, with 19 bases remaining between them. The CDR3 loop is CASTPGGVGGSGNTIYF. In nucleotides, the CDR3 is TGTGCCAGTACCCCGGGTGGAGTCGGGGGCTCTGGAAACACCATATATTTT.

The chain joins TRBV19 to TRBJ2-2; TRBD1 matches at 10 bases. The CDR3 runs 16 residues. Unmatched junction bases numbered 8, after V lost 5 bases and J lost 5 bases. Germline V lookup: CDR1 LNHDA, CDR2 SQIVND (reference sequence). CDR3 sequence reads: CASSSGWTGGTGELFF. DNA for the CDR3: TGTGCCAGTAGTTCAGGGTGGACAGGGGGGACCGGGGAGCTGTTTTTT.

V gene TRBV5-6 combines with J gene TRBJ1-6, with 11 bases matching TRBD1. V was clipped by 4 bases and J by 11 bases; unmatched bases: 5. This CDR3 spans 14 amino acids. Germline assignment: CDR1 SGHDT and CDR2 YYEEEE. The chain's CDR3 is CASSEGTGGAPLHF. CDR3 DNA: TGTGCCAGCAGCGAAGGGACAGGGGGGGCACCCCTCCACTTT.

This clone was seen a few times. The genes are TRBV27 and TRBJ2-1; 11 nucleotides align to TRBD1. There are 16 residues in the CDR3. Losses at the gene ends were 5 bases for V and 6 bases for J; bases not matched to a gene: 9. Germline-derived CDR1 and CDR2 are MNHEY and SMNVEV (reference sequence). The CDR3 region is CASSLISGTGGNEQFF. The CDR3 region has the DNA TGTGCCAGCAGTCTAATATCCGGGACAGGGGGCAATGAGCAGTTCTTC.

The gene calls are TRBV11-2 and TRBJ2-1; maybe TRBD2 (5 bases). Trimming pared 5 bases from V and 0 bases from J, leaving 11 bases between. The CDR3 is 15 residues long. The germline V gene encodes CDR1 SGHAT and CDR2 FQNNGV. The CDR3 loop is CASSVRRASYNEQFF. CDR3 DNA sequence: TGTGCCAGCAGCGTCCGGCGGGCCTCCTACAATGAGCAGTTCTTC.

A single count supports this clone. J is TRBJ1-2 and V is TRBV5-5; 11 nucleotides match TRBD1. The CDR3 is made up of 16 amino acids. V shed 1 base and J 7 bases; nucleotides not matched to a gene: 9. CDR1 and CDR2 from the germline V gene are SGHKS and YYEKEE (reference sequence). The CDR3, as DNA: TGTGCCAGCAGCTTGTGGATAGGACAGGGGGCGGGTGGCTACACCTTC. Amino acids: CASSLWIGQGAGGYTF.

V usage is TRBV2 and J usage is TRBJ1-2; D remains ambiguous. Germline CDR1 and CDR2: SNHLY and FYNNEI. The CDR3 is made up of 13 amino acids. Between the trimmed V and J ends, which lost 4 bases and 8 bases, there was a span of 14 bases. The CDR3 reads CASSVSGRGGYTF. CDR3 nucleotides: TGTGCCAGCAGTGTCAGCGGGCGAGGAGGCTACACCTTC.

The CDR3 region is CASSLGGRGDEQFF. In DNA, the CDR3 is TGTGCCAGCAGCTTAGGAGGCAGGGGGGATGAGCAGTTCTTC. This chain joins TRBV11-3 and TRBJ2-1, with TRBD1 as a possible D gene (7 bases). Trimming left V 1 base short and J 8 bases short, with 12 bases between. The CDR3 is made up of 14 amino acids. The germline gives CDR1 SGHNT, CDR2 YENEEA.

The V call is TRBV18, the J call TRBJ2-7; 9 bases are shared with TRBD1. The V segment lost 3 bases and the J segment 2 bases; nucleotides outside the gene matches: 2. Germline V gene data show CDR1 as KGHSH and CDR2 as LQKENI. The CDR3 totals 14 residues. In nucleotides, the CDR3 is TGTGCCAGCTCACCGGGACAGGGAACCTACGAGCAGTACTTC. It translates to CASSPGQGTYEQYF.

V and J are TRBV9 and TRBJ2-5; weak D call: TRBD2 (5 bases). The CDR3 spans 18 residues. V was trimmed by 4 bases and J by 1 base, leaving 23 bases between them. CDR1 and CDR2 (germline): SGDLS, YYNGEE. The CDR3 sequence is CASSPPPGSAQFQETQYF. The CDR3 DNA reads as TGTGCCAGCAGCCCACCCCCAGGTAGCGCGCAATTCCAAGAGACCCAGTACTTC.

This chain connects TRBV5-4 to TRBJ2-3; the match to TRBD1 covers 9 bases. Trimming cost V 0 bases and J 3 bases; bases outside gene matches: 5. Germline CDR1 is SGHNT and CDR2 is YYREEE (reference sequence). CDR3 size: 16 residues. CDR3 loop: CASSLEGQGMTDTQYF. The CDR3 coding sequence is TGTGCCAGCAGCTTGGAAGGACAGGGGATGACAGATACGCAGTATTTT.

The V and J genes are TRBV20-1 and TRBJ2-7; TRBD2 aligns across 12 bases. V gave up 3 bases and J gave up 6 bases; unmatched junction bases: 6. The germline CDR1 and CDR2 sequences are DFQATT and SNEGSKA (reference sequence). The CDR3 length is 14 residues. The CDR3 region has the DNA TGCAGTGCTAGTAGACTAGCGGGAGTGAGCGAGCAGTACTTC. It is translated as CSASRLAGVSEQYF.

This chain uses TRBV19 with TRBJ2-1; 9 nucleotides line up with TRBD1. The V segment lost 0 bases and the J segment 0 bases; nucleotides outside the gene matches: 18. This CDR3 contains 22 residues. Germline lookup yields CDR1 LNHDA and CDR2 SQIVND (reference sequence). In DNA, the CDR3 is TGTGCCAGTAGTATAGATTGGGTGAGGGACAGGGATATGAGGGGCTCCTACAATGAGCAGTTCTTC. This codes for CASSIDWVRDRDMRGSYNEQFF.

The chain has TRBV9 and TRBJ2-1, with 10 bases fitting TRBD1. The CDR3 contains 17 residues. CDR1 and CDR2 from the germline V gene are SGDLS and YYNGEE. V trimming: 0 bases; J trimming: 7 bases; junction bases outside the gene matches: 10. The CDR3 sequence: CASSVVGLGTGDNEQFF. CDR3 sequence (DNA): TGTGCCAGCAGCGTAGTGGGGCTCGGGACAGGGGATAATGAGCAGTTCTTC.